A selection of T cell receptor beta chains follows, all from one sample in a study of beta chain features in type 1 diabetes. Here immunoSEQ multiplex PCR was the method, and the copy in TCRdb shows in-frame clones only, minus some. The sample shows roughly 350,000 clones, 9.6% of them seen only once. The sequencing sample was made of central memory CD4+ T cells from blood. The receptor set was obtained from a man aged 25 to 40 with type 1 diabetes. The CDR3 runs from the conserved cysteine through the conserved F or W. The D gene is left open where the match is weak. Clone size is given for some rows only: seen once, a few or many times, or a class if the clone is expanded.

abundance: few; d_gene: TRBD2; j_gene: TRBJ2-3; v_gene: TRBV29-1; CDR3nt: TGCAGCGTTGGTTACGGGACTAGCGCAGATACGCAGTATTTT; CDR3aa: CSVGYGTSADTQYF
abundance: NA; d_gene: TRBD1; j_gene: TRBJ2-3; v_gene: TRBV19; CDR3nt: TGTGCCAGTAGTATAAGGTTCAAGGGGGCGAAGATTGATACGCAGTATTTT; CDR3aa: CASSIRFKGAKIDTQYF
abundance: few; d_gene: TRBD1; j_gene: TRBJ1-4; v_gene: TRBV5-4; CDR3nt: TGTGCCAGCAGCTTGCGCACAGGGGTTAATGAAAAACTGTTTTTT; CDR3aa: CASSLRTGVNEKLFF
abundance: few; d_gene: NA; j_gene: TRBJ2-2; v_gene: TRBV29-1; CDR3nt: TGCAGCGTTGATTTCAACCGGTTGGGAGAGCTGTTTTTT; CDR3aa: CSVDFNRLGELFF
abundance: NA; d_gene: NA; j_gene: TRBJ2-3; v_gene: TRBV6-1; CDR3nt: TGTGCCATCTCAGGGGACCGACGCACAGATACGCAGTATTTT; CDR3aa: CAISGDRRTDTQYF
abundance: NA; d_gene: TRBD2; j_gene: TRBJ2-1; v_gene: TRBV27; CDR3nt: TGTGCCAGCAGTTCCCACCGGGGGGGCCAATACAATGAGCAGTTCTTC; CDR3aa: CASSSHRGGQYNEQFF
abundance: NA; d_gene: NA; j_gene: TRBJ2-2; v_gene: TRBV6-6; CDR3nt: TGTGCCAGCAGTTATAAACTAGGGTTGGGCGGGGAGCTGTTTTTT; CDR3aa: CASSYKLGLGGELFF
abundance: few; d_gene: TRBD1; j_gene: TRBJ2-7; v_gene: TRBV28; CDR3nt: TGTGCCAGCAGTTTCTCCGACAGGGCCTTATTCTTC; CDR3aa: CASSFSDRALFF
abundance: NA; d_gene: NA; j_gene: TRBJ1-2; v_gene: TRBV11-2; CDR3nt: TGTGCCAGCAGTCCCGACCCGAACTATGGCTACACCTTC; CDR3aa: CASSPDPNYGYTF
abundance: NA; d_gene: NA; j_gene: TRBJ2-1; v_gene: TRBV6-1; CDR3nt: TGTGCCAGCAGTGAACTCGGGGGTGGTGAGCAGTTCTTC; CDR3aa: CASSELGGGEQFF
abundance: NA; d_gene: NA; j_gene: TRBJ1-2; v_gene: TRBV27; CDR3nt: TGTGCCAGCAGTCCTAGGGGGACTCTAAGCCATGGCTACACCTTC; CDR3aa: CASSPRGTLSHGYTF
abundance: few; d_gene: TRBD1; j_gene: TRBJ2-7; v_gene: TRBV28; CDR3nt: TGTGCCAGCAGTTCCGGGACAGTCCACGAGCAGTACTTC; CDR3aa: CASSSGTVHEQYF
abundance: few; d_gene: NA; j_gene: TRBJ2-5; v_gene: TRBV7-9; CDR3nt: TGTGCCAGCAGCTTAGGGTATGGCGAGGTCGAGACCCAGTACTTC; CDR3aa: CASSLGYGEVETQYF